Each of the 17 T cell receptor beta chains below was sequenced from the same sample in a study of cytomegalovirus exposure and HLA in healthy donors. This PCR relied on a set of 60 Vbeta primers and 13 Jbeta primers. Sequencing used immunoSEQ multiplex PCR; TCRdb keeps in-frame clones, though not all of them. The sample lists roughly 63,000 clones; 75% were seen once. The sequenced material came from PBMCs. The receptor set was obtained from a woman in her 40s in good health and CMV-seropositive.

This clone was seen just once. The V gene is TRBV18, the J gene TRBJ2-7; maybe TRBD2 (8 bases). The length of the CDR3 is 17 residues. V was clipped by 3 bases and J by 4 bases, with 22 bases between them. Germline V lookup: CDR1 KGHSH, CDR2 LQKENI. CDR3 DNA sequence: TGTGCCAGCTCACCCCCGGGACTAGTACCCAGGGGGTACGAGCAGTACTTC. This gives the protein CASSPPGLVPRGYEQYF.

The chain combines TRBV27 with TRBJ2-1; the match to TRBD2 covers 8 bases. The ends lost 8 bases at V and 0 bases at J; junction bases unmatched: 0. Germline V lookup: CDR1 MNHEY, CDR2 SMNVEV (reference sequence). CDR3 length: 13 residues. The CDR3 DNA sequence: TGTGCCAGCGGGACTAGCTCCTACAATGAGCAGTTCTTC. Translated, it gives CASGTSSYNEQFF.

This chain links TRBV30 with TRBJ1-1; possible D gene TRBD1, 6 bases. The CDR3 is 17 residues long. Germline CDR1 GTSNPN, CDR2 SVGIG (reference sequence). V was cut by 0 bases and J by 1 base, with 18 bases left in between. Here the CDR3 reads CAWSVPRGGWGNTEAFF. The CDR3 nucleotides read TGTGCCTGGAGTGTACCCCGCGGGGGCTGGGGGAACACTGAAGCTTTCTTT. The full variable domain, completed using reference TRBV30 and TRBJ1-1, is SQTIHQWPATLVQPVGSPLSLECTVEGTSNPNLYWYRQAAGRGLQLLFYSVGIGQISSEVPQNLSASRPQDRQFILSSKKLLLSDSGFYLCAWSVPRGGWGNTEAFFGQGTRLTVV.

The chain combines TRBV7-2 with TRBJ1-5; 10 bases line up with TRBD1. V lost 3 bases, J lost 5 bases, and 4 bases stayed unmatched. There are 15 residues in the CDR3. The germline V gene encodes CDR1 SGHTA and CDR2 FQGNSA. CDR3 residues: CASSLGTGVDQPQHF. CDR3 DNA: TGTGCCAGCAGCTTGGGGACAGGGGTGGATCAGCCCCAGCATTTT.

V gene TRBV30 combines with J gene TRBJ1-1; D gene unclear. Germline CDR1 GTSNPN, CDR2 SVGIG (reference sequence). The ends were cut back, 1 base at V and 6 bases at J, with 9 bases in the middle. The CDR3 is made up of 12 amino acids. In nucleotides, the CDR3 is TGTGCCTGGAGTGGGGGAGGGCCTGAAGCTTTCTTT. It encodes CAWSGGGPEAFF.

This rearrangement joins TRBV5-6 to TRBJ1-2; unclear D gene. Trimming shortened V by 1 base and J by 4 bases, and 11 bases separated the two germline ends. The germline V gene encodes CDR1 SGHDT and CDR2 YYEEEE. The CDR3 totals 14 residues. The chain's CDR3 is CASSLIFPGYGYTF. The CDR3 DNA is TGTGCCAGCAGCTTGATCTTTCCCGGCTATGGCTACACCTTC. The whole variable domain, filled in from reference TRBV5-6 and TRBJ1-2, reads DAGVTQSPTHLIKTRGQQVTLRCSPKSGHDTVSWYQQALGQGPQFIFQYYEEEERQRGNFPDRFSGHQFPNYSSELNVNALLLGDSALYLCASSLIFPGYGYTFGSGTRLTVV.

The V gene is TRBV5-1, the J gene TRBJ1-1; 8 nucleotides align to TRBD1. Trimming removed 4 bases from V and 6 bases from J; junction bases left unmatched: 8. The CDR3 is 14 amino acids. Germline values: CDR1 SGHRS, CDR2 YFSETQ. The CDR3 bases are TGCGCCAGCAGCGACCAGACAGGGGTCGCTGAAGCTTTCTTT. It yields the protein CASSDQTGVAEAFF.

The CDR3 sequence is CASSLDLWGGELNTEAFF. The CDR3 bases are TGTGCCAGCAGCTTAGATCTGTGGGGGGGAGAGCTTAACACTGAAGCTTTCTTT. This chain connects TRBV11-2 to TRBJ1-1; the D gene is possibly TRBD1 (5 bases). The germline V and J ends were trimmed by 0 bases and 2 bases, with 19 bases remaining between them. The CDR3 spans 18 residues. From germline, CDR1 is SGHAT and CDR2 FQNNGV.

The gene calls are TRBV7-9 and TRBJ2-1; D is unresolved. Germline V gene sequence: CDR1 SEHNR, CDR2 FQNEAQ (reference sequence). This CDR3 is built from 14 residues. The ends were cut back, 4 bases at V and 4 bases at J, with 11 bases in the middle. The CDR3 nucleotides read TGTGCCAGCAGCTCCTTGGCGGATTACAATGAGCAGTTCTTC. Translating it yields CASSSLADYNEQFF.

The CDR3 here is CASATSETGVLGYTF. CDR3 nucleotides: TGCGCCAGCGCAACGTCCGAGACAGGGGTGCTCGGCTACACCTTC. The rearrangement joins TRBV5-1 to TRBJ1-2, with 8 positions matching TRBD1. Looked up from germline, CDR1 is SGHRS and CDR2 is YFSETQ. The CDR3 covers 15 residues. After removal of 7 bases from V and 8 bases from J, the junction contained 16 bases not matched to a gene.

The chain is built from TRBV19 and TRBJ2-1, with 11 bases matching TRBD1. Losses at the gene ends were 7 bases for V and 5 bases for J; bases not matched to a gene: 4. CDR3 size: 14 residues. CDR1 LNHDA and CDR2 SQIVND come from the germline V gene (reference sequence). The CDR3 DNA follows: TGTGCCAGTATCGGACAGGGGGCAGACAATGAGCAGTTCTTC. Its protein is CASIGQGADNEQFF.

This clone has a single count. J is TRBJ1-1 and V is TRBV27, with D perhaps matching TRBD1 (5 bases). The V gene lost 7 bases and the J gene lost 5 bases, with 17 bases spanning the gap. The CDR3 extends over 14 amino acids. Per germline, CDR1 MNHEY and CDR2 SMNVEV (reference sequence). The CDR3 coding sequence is TGTGCCAGCACTGGTAGGGGCGCGAAAACTGAAGCTTTCTTT. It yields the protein CASTGRGAKTEAFF.

The chain's CDR3 is CASSPYRGQETQYF. CDR3 in DNA: TGTGCCAGCAGCCCCTACAGGGGGCAAGAGACCCAGTACTTC. The chain carries TRBV13 and TRBJ2-5; 8 positions agree with TRBD1. The J segment lost 2 bases and the V segment lost 5 bases, leaving 4 bases of the junction unmatched. The CDR3 sequence is 14 residues long. Germline CDR1 PRHDT, CDR2 FYEKMQ (reference sequence).

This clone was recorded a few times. CDR3 sequence (DNA): TGTGCCAGCAGTTACGACGGGGGCTCTGGGGCCAACGTCCTGACTTTC. Its translation: CASSYDGGSGANVLTF. The rearrangement joins TRBV6-6 to TRBJ2-6, with D possibly matching TRBD2 (6 bases). This CDR3 contains 16 residues. Germline lookup yields CDR1 MNHNY and CDR2 SVGAGI (reference sequence). V shed 2 bases and J shed 0 bases, with 8 bases lying between them.

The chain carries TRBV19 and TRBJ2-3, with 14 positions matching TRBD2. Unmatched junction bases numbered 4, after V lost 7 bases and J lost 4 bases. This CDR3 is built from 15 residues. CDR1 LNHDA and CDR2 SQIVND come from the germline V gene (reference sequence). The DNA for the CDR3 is TGTGCCAGTAAGAGGACTAGCGGGGGGCCAGATACGCAGTATTTT. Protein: CASKRTSGGPDTQYF.

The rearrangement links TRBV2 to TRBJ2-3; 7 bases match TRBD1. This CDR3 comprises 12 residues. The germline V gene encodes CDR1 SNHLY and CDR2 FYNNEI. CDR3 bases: TGTGCTAGTACAGGGGAGACAGATACGCAGTATTTT. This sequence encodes CASTGETDTQYF.

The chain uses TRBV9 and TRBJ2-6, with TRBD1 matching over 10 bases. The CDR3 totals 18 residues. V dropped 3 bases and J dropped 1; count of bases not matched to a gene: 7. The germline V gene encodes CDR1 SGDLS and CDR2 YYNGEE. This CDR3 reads CASSGGGQGSSGANVLTF. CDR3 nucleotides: TGTGCCAGCAGCGGGGGGGGACAGGGGTCGTCTGGGGCCAACGTCCTGACTTTC.